This entry lists 3 T cell receptor beta chains sequenced from one sample in a study of T-cell memory formation after mild COVID-19. One entry per CDR3 protein, called by TCRdb with MiXCR from the 5' RACE reads. The sample contains about 210,000 distinct CDR3 sequences, 10% of which appear only once. Material: PBMCs or a T cell subset sorted from them (not recorded which). The receptors stem from a man aged 18 to 29 who had mild COVID-19 (a few samples of this study predate the infection). Cell type and time point are not known.

The chain joins TRBV29-1 to TRBJ2-5; 8 positions match TRBD2. Germline values: CDR1 SQVTM, CDR2 ANQGSEA. V gave up 4 bases and J gave up 3 bases; unmatched junction bases: 1. The CDR3 is made up of 12 amino acids. Here the CDR3 reads CSVVSGEETQYF. CDR3 nucleotide sequence: TGCAGCGTTGTTAGCGGGGAAGAGACCCAGTACTTC. Using reference TRBV29-1 and TRBJ2-5 for the parts outside the CDR3, the full variable domain is SAVISQKPSRDICQRGTSLTIQCQVDSQVTMMFWYRQQPGQSLTLIATANQGSEATYESGFVIDKFPISRPNLTFSTLTVSNMSPEDSSIYLCSVVSGEETQYFGPGTRLLVL.

This clonotype showed up many times. This rearrangement joins TRBV24-1 to TRBJ1-2, with 9 positions matching TRBD1. V trimming: 3 bases; J trimming: 4 bases; junction bases outside the gene matches: 2. Germline V lookup: CDR1 KGHDR, CDR2 SFDVKD. The CDR3 length is 14 residues. The CDR3, as DNA: TGTGCCACCAGTGATCGGGACAGGGCCTATGGCTACACCTTC. Amino acid sequence: CATSDRDRAYGYTF.

In this sample, this clonotype turned up a few times. The CDR3 nucleotides are TGCGCCAGCAGCCAGTATAGCGGGGGCGGATACGAGCAGTACGTC. Residues: CASSQYSGGGYEQYV. V gene TRBV4-3 combines with J gene TRBJ2-7; TRBD2 matches 9 bases. The CDR3 has 15 amino acids. The trim removed 3 bases at V and 4 bases at J, leaving 7 bases unmatched. From germline, CDR1 is LGHNA and CDR2 YSLEER.